This T cell receptor beta chain was identified during a study of T cell repertoires in cytomegalovirus infection. Study overall: CMV epitopes used comprised recently identified HLA-C-restricted ones and well-studied HLA-B-restricted ones. Overall study findings and caveats: The study found HLA-C-restricted CMV-specific TCR beta clonotypes dominating the ex vivo response. Pooled public TCR beta family frequency picked out CMV carriers with the relevant HLA.

The CDR3 is 17 amino acids. Germline loops: CDR1 LGHNA, CDR2 YSLEER. Deletions cut 2 bases from V and 4 bases from J, with 18 bases between. TCRdb re-called the reads through MiXCR, storing one row per CDR3 protein. The sample shows about 160,000 distinct CDR3 sequences, less than 25% of them seen only once. This clonotype was counted at least ten times. Antigen unknown. Specimen: CD8+ T cells from cultured PBMCs, collected from culture after CMV antigen stimulation. The TCR was taken from a human donor in good health (CMV status not recorded). Some clones in this sample may be carry-over from other donors' samples. The rearrangement links TRBV4-3 to TRBJ1-3; D uncertain. DNA for the CDR3: TGCGCCAGCAGCCAATTTGGATGGGAGGGCGCGGGAAACACCATATATTTT. It translates to CASSQFGWEGAGNTIYF.